This T cell receptor beta chain was sequenced in a study of blood T cell repertoires in COVID-19. Study information: The United States, Italy and Spain supplied acute and convalescent COVID-19 samples. Nucleic acid was either cDNA or gDNA, and it came from T cells, B-cell-depleted T cells, or PBMCs.

The V end was cut by 1 base, the J end by 8 bases, with 21 bases between. The germline V gene encodes CDR1 SGHVS and CDR2 FQNEAQ. This CDR3 comprises 17 residues. During active infection, Seattle patients enrolled and were then monitored through disease. As handled by the study authors: Cell counts per sample came from amplifying reference gene primers. Assay used: immunoSEQ multiplex PCR; TCRdb lists only in-frame clones, some missing. V and J calls and clone size are copied from that table; D and trimming were computed from the DNA. The data contain under 250,000 clones, roughly 86% of them singletons.

Sample: peripheral blood. The origin of this receptor is a woman at least 80 years old with COVID-19, enrolled during active disease. The chain couples TRBV7-8 to TRBJ2-1; D is possibly TRBD1 (8 bases). CDR3 sequence reads: CASSLVGGVTGADEQFF. Here the CDR3 DNA reads TGTGCCAGCAGCTTAGTTGGGGGGGTGACAGGGGCCGATGAGCAGTTCTTC.